The 14 T cell receptor beta chains below all came from one sample that was sequenced in a study of blood T cell repertoires in COVID-19. The method was immunoSEQ multiplex PCR; TCRdb's version includes in-frame clones alone and lacks a portion of them. In the table there are under 200,000 clones, 80% to 85% of which are singletons. The sample comprised peripheral blood. All receptors come from a man in his 70s with active or convalescent COVID-19.

The chain links TRBV19 to TRBJ2-1; 9 bases fit TRBD2. CDR3 size: 16 residues. Trimming removed 4 bases from V and 7 bases from J; junction bases left unmatched: 11. Germline-derived CDR1 and CDR2 are LNHDA and SQIVND (reference sequence). CDR3 in amino acids: CASSTQPGLARNEQFF. CDR3 DNA sequence: TGTGCCAGTAGTACTCAACCGGGACTAGCTCGAAATGAGCAGTTCTTC. The full variable domain, completed using reference TRBV19 and TRBJ2-1, is DGGITQSPKYLFRKEGQNVTLSCEQNLNHDAMYWYRQDPGQGLRLIYYSQIVNDFQKGDIAEGYSVSREKKESFPLTVTSAQKNPTAFYLCASSTQPGLARNEQFFGPGTRLTVL.

V usage is TRBV4-3 and J usage is TRBJ2-1; 12 bases match TRBD2. The CDR3 has 16 residues. Trimming removed 3 bases from V and 8 bases from J; junction bases left unmatched: 8. Germline V CDR1 and CDR2: LGHNA, YSLEER. The DNA for the CDR3 is TGCGCCAGCAGCCAGACCCAGACTAGCGGGAGACATGAGCAGTTCTTC. As protein: CASSQTQTSGRHEQFF.

This clone was seen only a few times. This sequence joins TRBV7-3 and TRBJ2-1, with 10 nucleotides matching TRBD2. The CDR3 extends over 16 amino acids. The germline gives CDR1 SGHTA, CDR2 FQGTGA. After removal of 1 base from V and 5 bases from J, the junction contained 5 bases not matched to a gene. The CDR3 here is CASSLRSGRAHNEQFF. The DNA of the CDR3 is TGTGCCAGCAGCTTAAGGAGCGGGAGGGCCCACAATGAGCAGTTCTTC.

CDR3 amino acids: CASSEGVGPYEQYF. The CDR3 nucleotides read TGTGCCAGCAGTGAGGGAGTCGGGCCCTACGAGCAGTACTTC. This chain connects TRBV2 to TRBJ2-7; D might be TRBD2 (5 bases). Germline CDR1 is SNHLY and CDR2 is FYNNEI. CDR3 length: 14 residues. Trimming left V 3 bases short and J 2 bases short, with 11 bases between.

The chain uses TRBV6-6 and TRBJ1-2; D is possibly TRBD1 (6 bases). Per germline, CDR1 MNHNY and CDR2 SVGAGI (reference sequence). Trimming removed 6 bases from V and 0 bases from J, with 11 bases in between. The CDR3 spans 14 residues. The DNA of the CDR3 is TGTGCCAGCAGCCCGGACAGAGCTAACTATGGCTACACCTTC. Its protein is CASSPDRANYGYTF.

The genes are TRBV27 and TRBJ1-4, with D unresolved. The CDR3 is 16 amino acids. CDR1 and CDR2 from the germline V gene are MNHEY and SMNVEV (reference sequence). Trimming pared 5 bases from V and 0 bases from J, leaving 13 bases between. This CDR3 reads CASSRFLRSTNEKLFF. DNA for the CDR3: TGTGCCAGCAGTCGCTTCTTGCGTTCAACTAATGAAAAACTGTTTTTT. The complete variable domain, with remaining parts taken from reference TRBV27 and TRBJ1-4, reads EAQVTQNPRYLITVTGKKLTVTCSQNMNHEYMSWYRQDPGLGLRQIYYSMNVEVTDKGDVPEGYKVSRKEKRNFPLILESPSPNQTSLYFCASSRFLRSTNEKLFFGSGTQLSVL.

This clone was seen a handful of times. V gene TRBV2 combines with J gene TRBJ2-7; D is possibly TRBD1 (6 bases). Germline loops: CDR1 SNHLY, CDR2 FYNNEI. Trimming pared 7 bases from V and 1 base from J, leaving 14 bases between. This CDR3 region has 14 residues. CDR3 in amino acids: CASTGQPQSYEQYF. The CDR3 DNA reads TGTGCCAGCACCGGACAGCCCCAATCCTACGAGCAGTACTTC.

This clone was picked up a small number of times. CDR3 bases: TGTGCCAGCAGTAACGACGGGGAAACCTATGGCTACACCTTC. Residues: CASSNDGETYGYTF. The chain employs TRBV6-2 or TRBV6-3 and TRBJ1-2; no clear D. Germline V gene lookup returns CDR1 MNHEY and CDR2 SVGEGT. V was shortened by 5 bases and J by 4 bases, with 14 bases between the two germline ends. The CDR3 is 14 amino acids.

V gene TRBV14 combines with J gene TRBJ1-2, with D maybe TRBD1 (5 bases). The V end lost 3 bases, the J end lost 8 bases, and 10 bases lay between the germline ends. From germline, CDR1 is SGHDN and CDR2 FVKESK. This CDR3 comprises 12 residues. CDR3 residues: CASSQTVGGYTF. The CDR3 nucleotides read TGTGCCAGCAGCCAGACAGTGGGAGGCTACACCTTC. The full variable domain, in which reference TRBV14 and TRBJ1-2 provide the parts outside the CDR3, is EAGVTQFPSHSVIEKGQTVTLRCDPISGHDNLYWYRRVMGKEIKFLLHFVKESKQDESGMPNNRFLAERTGGTYSTLKVQPAELEDSGVYFCASSQTVGGYTFGSGTRLTVV.

V usage is TRBV7-2 and J usage is TRBJ1-1, with 9 bases matching TRBD1. V lost 1 base to trimming and J lost 4 bases; unmatched junction nucleotides: 4. This CDR3 is built from 15 residues. Germline V CDR1 and CDR2: SGHTA, FQGNSA. DNA of the CDR3: TGTGCCAGCAGCTTAGACGGACAGGGGAGCACTGAAGCTTTCTTT. It specifies CASSLDGQGSTEAFF.

The V gene is TRBV5-1, the J gene TRBJ2-3, with D possibly matching TRBD1 (5 bases). V lost 1 base to trimming and J lost 2 bases, with 11 bases between them. CDR3 length equals 15 residues. Germline V gene sequence: CDR1 SGHRS, CDR2 YFSETQ. The CDR3 here is CASSLTGTYTDTQYF. The CDR3 DNA is TGCGCCAGCAGCTTGACAGGAACCTACACAGATACGCAGTATTTT.

The chain links TRBV7-2 to TRBJ2-7; 7 nucleotides align to TRBD1. Unmatched junction bases numbered 10, after V lost 5 bases and J lost 3 bases. CDR3 size: 15 residues. Per germline, CDR1 SGHTA and CDR2 FQGNSA. For the CDR3, the DNA is TGTGCCAGCAGCCCCCGACAGGGAAATATCTACGAGCAGTACTTC. It translates to CASSPRQGNIYEQYF.

This chain connects TRBV6-5 to TRBJ1-5; D unclear. The germline CDR1 and CDR2 sequences are MNHEY and SVGAGI. The CDR3 spans 13 residues. Trimming cost V 6 bases and J 4 bases, with 10 bases left between them. The CDR3 region has the DNA TGTGCCAGCAGCCCCAGGCTTAATCAGCCCCAGCATTTT. Its protein is CASSPRLNQPQHF.

This chain links TRBV28 with TRBJ1-2; TRBD1 is a possible D gene (6 bases). CDR3 length: 12 residues. V shed 5 bases and J shed 7 bases, with 11 bases lying between them. Looked up from germline, CDR1 is MDHEN and CDR2 is SYDVKM. The CDR3 bases are TGTGCCAGCAGTATACAGGGTTTTGGCTACACCTTC. Protein: CASSIQGFGYTF.